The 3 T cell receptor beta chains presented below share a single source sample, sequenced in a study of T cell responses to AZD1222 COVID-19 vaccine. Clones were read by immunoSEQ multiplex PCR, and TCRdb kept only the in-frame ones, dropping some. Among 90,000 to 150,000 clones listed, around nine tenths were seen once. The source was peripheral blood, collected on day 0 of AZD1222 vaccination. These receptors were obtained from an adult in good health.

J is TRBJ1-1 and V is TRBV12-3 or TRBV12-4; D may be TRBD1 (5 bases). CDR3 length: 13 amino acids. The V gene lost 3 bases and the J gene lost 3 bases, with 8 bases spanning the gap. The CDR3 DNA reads TGTGCCAGCAGTTTGATAGGGGACACTGAAGCTTTCTTT. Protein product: CASSLIGDTEAFF.

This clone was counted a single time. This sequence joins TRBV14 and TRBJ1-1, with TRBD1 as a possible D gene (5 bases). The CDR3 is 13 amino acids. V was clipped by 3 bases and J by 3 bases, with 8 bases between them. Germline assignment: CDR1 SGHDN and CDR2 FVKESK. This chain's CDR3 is CASSHLGDTEAFF. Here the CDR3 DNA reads TGTGCCAGCAGCCACTTGGGGGACACTGAAGCTTTCTTT. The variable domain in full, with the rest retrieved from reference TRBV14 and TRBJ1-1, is EAGVTQFPSHSVIEKGQTVTLRCDPISGHDNLYWYRRVMGKEIKFLLHFVKESKQDESGMPNNRFLAERTGGTYSTLKVQPAELEDSGVYFCASSHLGDTEAFFGQGTRLTVV.

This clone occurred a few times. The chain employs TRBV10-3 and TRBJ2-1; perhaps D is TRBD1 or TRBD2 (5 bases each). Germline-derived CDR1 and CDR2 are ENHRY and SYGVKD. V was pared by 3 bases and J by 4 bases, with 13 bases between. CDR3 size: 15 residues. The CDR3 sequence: CAISDQGRGYNEQFF. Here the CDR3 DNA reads TGTGCCATCAGTGACCAGGGACGGGGTTACAATGAGCAGTTCTTC.